This TCR beta chain stems from a study of cytomegalovirus exposure and HLA in healthy donors. Study observations and caveats: The study listed about 150 cytomegalovirus-associated TCR beta chains. There were reportedly fewer N-insertions in an Asian-associated ancestry cluster than the approximately 670-donor mean, in a later analysis. In a later analysis, HLA-C alleles had the fewest associated TCRs, DRB1 alleles the most. According to an earlier analysis, most TCR beta V segments yielded productive rearrangements about 87% or about 30% of the time.

The PCR had 60 Vbeta and 13 Jbeta primers. Sequencing was performed with immunoSEQ multiplex PCR; in TCRdb, only in-frame clones are kept and a portion is missing. The sample consists of around 130,000 clones, about 78% of them appearing once. Worth noting for this clone: The antigen is not known.

This CDR3 has 15 residues. Germline V gives CDR1 GTSNPN, CDR2 SVGIG (reference sequence). V was shortened by 1 base and J by 0 bases, with 10 bases between the two germline ends. The sequence was collected from a human donor in good health. The sample consisted of PBMCs. J is TRBJ1-3 and V is TRBV30; D is ambiguous. DNA of the CDR3: TGTGCCTGGAGTGCGGGGATCCTCTCTGGAAACACCATATATTTT. Translation gives CAWSAGILSGNTIYF. Looking up the rest from reference TRBV30 and TRBJ1-3 gives the full variable domain: SQTIHQWPATLVQPVGSPLSLECTVEGTSNPNLYWYRQAAGRGLQLLFYSVGIGQISSEVPQNLSASRPQDRQFILSSKKLLLSDSGFYLCAWSAGILSGNTIYFGEGSWLTVV.